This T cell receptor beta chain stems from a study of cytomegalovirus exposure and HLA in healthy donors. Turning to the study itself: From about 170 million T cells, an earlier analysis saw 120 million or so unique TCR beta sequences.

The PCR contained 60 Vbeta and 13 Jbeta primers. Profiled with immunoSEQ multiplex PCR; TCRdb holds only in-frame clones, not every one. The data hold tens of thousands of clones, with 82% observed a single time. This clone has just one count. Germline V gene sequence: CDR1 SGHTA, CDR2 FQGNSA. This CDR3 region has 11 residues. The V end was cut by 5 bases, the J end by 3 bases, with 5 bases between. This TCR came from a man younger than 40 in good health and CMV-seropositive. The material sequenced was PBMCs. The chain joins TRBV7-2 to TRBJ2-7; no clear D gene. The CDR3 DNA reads TGTGCCAGCAGCGTTTACTACGAGCAGTACTTC. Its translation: CASSVYYEQYF.